The next 21 T cell receptor beta chains were all read from a single sample in a study of blood T cell repertoires in COVID-19. Sequencing was performed with immunoSEQ multiplex PCR; in TCRdb, only in-frame clones are kept and a portion is missing. Among 250,000 to 300,000 clones listed, roughly 79% were seen once. The sequenced sample was peripheral blood. The receptors were gathered from a woman aged 55-69 years with active or convalescent COVID-19.

This clone was picked up a small number of times. At the DNA level, this CDR3 is encoded by other sequences in the same sample as well. The rearrangement uses TRBV11-2 and TRBJ1-3, with 10 positions matching TRBD1. V shed 1 base and J 7 bases; nucleotides not matched to a gene: 10. Germline CDR1 and CDR2: SGHAT and FQNNGV. This CDR3 is 17 amino acids long. The CDR3 DNA reads as TGTGCCAGCAGCTTAGGAGGGACAGGGGTCTTCGGGAACACCATATATTTT. Protein sequence: CASSLGGTGVFGNTIYF.

The J gene is TRBJ1-5, the V gene TRBV4-3; TRBD1 agrees at 9 bases. The CDR3 has 13 amino acids. Unmatched junction bases numbered 0, after V lost 3 bases and J lost 6 bases. Looked up from germline, CDR1 is LGHNA and CDR2 is YSLEER. CDR3: CASSQTGGQPQHF. DNA of the CDR3: TGCGCCAGCAGCCAGACAGGGGGTCAGCCCCAGCATTTT.

The V call is TRBV11-2, the J call TRBJ2-6; a weak D match, TRBD1 (6 bases). V lost 1 base to trimming and J lost 2 bases, with 6 bases between them. CDR3 length: 15 residues. Germline V gene sequence: CDR1 SGHAT, CDR2 FQNNGV. The CDR3 DNA reads TGTGCCAGCAGCTTAGCAGGGGCTGGGGCCAACGTCCTGACTTTC. Residues: CASSLAGAGANVLTF.

This clone was seen just once. J is TRBJ2-2 and V is TRBV1; the table's TRBD1 call for D was not verified on the DNA. TRBV1 is assigned pseudogene status. CDR3 size: 17 residues. The CDR3, as DNA: TGCACCAGCAAAGCGGACAGGGAGAAAACGAACACCGGGGAGCTGTTTTTT. Translated: CTSKADREKTNTGELFF.

V and J are TRBV9 and TRBJ1-6; D not certain. CDR1 and CDR2 from the germline V gene are SGDLS and YYNGEE. Trimming pared 4 bases from V and 14 bases from J, leaving 19 bases between. CDR3 length: 14 residues. CDR3 protein: CASSLSGVSQALHF. CDR3 nucleotide sequence: TGTGCCAGCAGCCTGAGCGGGGTGAGTCAGGCCCTCCACTTT.

The rearrangement uses TRBV12-3 or TRBV12-4 and TRBJ1-2; tentative D call: TRBD1 (5 bases). V was trimmed by 1 base and J by 12 bases, leaving 12 bases between them. This CDR3 is built from 12 residues. The CDR3 sequence is CASSLGQGSNTF. DNA for the CDR3: TGTGCCAGCAGTTTAGGTCAGGGATCTAACACCTTC.

This chain connects TRBV6-5 to TRBJ2-1, with 13 bases that match TRBD2. The CDR3 is 15 residues long. Germline CDR1 MNHEY, CDR2 SVGAGI. V lost 10 bases to trimming and J lost 7 bases; unmatched junction nucleotides: 10. The CDR3 coding sequence is TGTGCCATCCATACGGGACTAGCGGGGAAAAATGAGCAGTTCTTC. This encodes CAIHTGLAGKNEQFF.

The V call is TRBV7-8, the J call TRBJ2-1; D is perhaps TRBD2 (7 bases). This CDR3 spans 17 amino acids. Germline V gene sequence: CDR1 SGHVS, CDR2 FQNEAQ. V dropped 5 bases and J dropped 0 bases, with 17 bases sitting between them. The CDR3 coding sequence is TGTGCCAGCAGCCCCCGAGGGGGGGGGAGCTCCTACAATGAGCAGTTCTTC. Protein product: CASSPRGGGSSYNEQFF.

The CDR3 is CASSGVHRGRITEAFF. The CDR3, as DNA: TGTGCCAGCAGCGGCGTCCACAGGGGTCGTATTACTGAAGCTTTCTTT. The chain is built from TRBV7-3 and TRBJ1-1, with 7 nucleotides matching TRBD1. The germline CDR1 and CDR2 sequences are SGHTA and FQGTGA. V lost 5 bases and J lost 5; bases outside the gene matches: 14. The CDR3 loop spans 16 amino acids. The variable domain in full, completed from reference TRBV7-3 and TRBJ1-1, reads GAGVSQTPSNKVTEKGKYVELRCDPISGHTALYWYRQSLGQGPEFLIYFQGTGAADDSGLPNDRFFAVRPEGSVSTLKIQRTERGDSAVYLCASSGVHRGRITEAFFGQGTRLTVV.

The V gene is TRBV4-1, the J gene TRBJ2-7, with TRBD2 matching 10 bases. Losses at the gene ends were 2 bases for V and 2 bases for J; bases not matched to a gene: 3. Germline assignment: CDR1 MGHRA and CDR2 YSYEKL. The CDR3 loop spans 15 amino acids. CDR3 coding DNA: TGCGCCAGCAGCCAACTAGCGGGGGAGACCTACGAGCAGTACTTC. It specifies CASSQLAGETYEQYF.

The V call is TRBV18, the J call TRBJ2-5; D possibly corresponds to TRBD2 (6 bases). Trimming removed 2 bases from V and 5 bases from J, with 9 bases in between. Germline CDR1 reads KGHSH; CDR2 reads LQKENI. CDR3 length equals 13 residues. The DNA of the CDR3 is TGTGCCAGCTCACCATCGGAGGGGGAGACCCAGTACTTC. Amino acid sequence: CASSPSEGETQYF.

This chain joins TRBV18 and TRBJ1-1; TRBD1 matches at 7 bases. The CDR3 spans 15 residues. CDR1 KGHSH and CDR2 LQKENI come from the germline V gene. With 4 bases clipped from V and 3 bases from J, the junction kept 8 bases outside the gene matches. The CDR3 loop is CASSLQTGTDTEAFF. The CDR3 DNA is TGTGCCAGCTCACTTCAGACAGGGACGGACACTGAAGCTTTCTTT.

At least ten counts were recorded for this clone. The chain carries TRBV9 and TRBJ2-3, with 10 nucleotides matching TRBD2. V lost 3 bases and J lost 2; bases outside the gene matches: 6. The CDR3 sequence is 16 residues long. Germline V gene lookup returns CDR1 SGDLS and CDR2 YYNGEE. The CDR3 reads CASSAGSGGLTDTQYF. The CDR3 DNA reads as TGTGCCAGCAGCGCCGGTAGCGGGGGGCTCACAGATACGCAGTATTTT.

This clone was seen a handful of times. The chain employs TRBV27 and TRBJ2-2, with a weak D call TRBD2 (7 bases). This CDR3 spans 17 amino acids. CDR1 is MNHEY and CDR2 is SMNVEV in the germline V gene (reference sequence). Deletions cut 7 bases from V and 0 bases from J, with 18 bases between. CDR3 region: CASTPAVGGANTGELFF. The CDR3 DNA sequence: TGTGCCAGCACCCCGGCTGTAGGGGGGGCGAACACCGGGGAGCTGTTTTTT.

The CDR3 sequence is CASSFQGSTGNEKLFF. The CDR3, as DNA: TGTGCCAGCAGTTTTCAGGGTTCCACTGGTAATGAAAAACTGTTTTTT. The rearrangement uses TRBV27 and TRBJ1-4; D is perhaps TRBD1 (5 bases). The V gene lost 3 bases and the J gene lost 4 bases, with 15 bases spanning the gap. The CDR3 has 16 residues. Germline CDR1 is MNHEY and CDR2 is SMNVEV (reference sequence).

The gene calls are TRBV12-3 or TRBV12-4 and TRBJ2-7, with 11 bases identical to TRBD2. The CDR3 sequence is 13 residues long. V was clipped by 6 bases and J by 9 bases; unmatched bases: 7. CDR3 sequence: CASSLLAGERQYF. The CDR3, as DNA: TGTGCCAGCAGCCTACTAGCGGGGGAGAGGCAGTACTTC.

The J gene is TRBJ2-1, the V gene TRBV4-2; 8 bases agree with TRBD2. The CDR3 has 18 residues. Germline V gene lookup returns CDR1 LGHNA and CDR2 YNFKEQ. V shed 0 bases, J shed 4 bases, and the junction held 11 bases outside the gene matches. Here the CDR3 reads CASSQDGEGGGPYNEQFF. The CDR3 region has the DNA TGTGCCAGCAGCCAAGATGGGGAGGGCGGGGGGCCTTACAATGAGCAGTTCTTC.

This chain links TRBV4-3 with TRBJ1-2; tentatively, D is TRBD1 (6 bases). Trimming shortened V by 1 base and J by 8 bases, and 14 bases separated the two germline ends. Looked up from germline, CDR1 is LGHNA and CDR2 is YSLEER. The CDR3 spans 14 residues. The CDR3 region is CASSQVLGGRGYTF. CDR3 DNA sequence: TGCGCCAGCAGCCAAGTGCTAGGGGGTCGGGGCTACACCTTC.

The V gene is TRBV3-1 (or the pseudogene TRBV3-2), the J gene TRBJ1-1, with 7 bases matching TRBD1. V dropped 4 bases and J dropped 1; count of bases not matched to a gene: 6. The CDR3 consists of 15 residues. Per germline, CDR1 LGHDT and CDR2 YNNKEL (reference sequence). CDR3 residues: CASSRIWTGNTEAFF. CDR3 coding DNA: TGTGCCAGCAGCCGGATTTGGACAGGGAACACTGAAGCTTTCTTT.

V gene TRBV7-9 combines with J gene TRBJ1-2; D is perhaps TRBD1 (6 bases). The CDR3 has 13 residues. The V end lost 2 bases, the J end lost 6 bases, and 10 bases lay between the germline ends. Per the germline V gene, CDR1 is SEHNR and CDR2 is FQNEAQ (reference sequence). As DNA, the CDR3 is TGTGCCAGCAGCTTATCGGGGGGCGATGGCTACACCTTC. It translates to CASSLSGGDGYTF.

The chain couples TRBV6-2 or TRBV6-3 to TRBJ2-7, with D possibly being TRBD2 (6 bases). The CDR3 loop spans 13 amino acids. The germline V gene encodes CDR1 MNHEY and CDR2 SVGEGT. The V end was cut by 4 bases, the J end by 2 bases, with 9 bases between. The CDR3 loop reads CASSLPGAYEQYF. In DNA form, the CDR3 reads TGTGCCAGCAGTTTGCCGGGGGCCTACGAGCAGTACTTC.